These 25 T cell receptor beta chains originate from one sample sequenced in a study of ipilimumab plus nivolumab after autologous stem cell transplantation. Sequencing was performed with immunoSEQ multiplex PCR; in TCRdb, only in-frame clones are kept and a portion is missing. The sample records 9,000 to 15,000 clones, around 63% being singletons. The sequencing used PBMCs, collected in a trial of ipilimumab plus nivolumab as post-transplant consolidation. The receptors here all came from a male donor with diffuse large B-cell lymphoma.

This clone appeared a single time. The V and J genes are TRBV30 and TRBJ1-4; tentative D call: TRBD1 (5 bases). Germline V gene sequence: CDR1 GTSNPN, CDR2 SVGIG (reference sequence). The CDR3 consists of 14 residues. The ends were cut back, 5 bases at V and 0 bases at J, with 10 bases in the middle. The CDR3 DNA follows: TGTGCCTGGGGAACGGGGGCAACTAATGAAAAACTGTTTTTT. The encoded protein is CAWGTGATNEKLFF. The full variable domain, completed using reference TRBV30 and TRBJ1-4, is SQTIHQWPATLVQPVGSPLSLECTVEGTSNPNLYWYRQAAGRGLQLLFYSVGIGQISSEVPQNLSASRPQDRQFILSSKKLLLSDSGFYLCAWGTGATNEKLFFGSGTQLSVL.

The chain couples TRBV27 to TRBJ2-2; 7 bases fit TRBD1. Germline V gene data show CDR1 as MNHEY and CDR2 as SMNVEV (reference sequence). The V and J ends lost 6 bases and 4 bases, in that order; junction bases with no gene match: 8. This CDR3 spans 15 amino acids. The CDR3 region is CASRRSRDSTGELFF. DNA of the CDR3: TGTGCCAGCAGACGCAGTCGGGACAGCACCGGGGAGCTGTTTTTT.

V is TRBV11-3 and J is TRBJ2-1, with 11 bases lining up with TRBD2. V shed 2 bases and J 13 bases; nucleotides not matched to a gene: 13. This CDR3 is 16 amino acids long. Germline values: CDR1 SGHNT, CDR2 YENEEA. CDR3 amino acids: CASSLIDSGRALDQFF. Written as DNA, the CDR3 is TGTGCCAGCAGCTTAATCGATAGCGGGAGGGCCTTAGATCAGTTCTTC.

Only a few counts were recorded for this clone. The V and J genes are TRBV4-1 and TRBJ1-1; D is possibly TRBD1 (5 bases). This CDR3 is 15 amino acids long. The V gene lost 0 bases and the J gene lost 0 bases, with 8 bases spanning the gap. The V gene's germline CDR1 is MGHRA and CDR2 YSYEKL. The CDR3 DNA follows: TGCGCCAGCAGCCAAGATGGGGGAATGAACACTGAAGCTTTCTTT. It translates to CASSQDGGMNTEAFF.

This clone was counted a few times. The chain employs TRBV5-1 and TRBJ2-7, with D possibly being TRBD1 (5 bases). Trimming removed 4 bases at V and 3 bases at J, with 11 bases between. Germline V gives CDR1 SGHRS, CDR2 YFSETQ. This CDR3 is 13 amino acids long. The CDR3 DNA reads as TGCGCCAGCAGCCCAGGACACCTCTACGAGCAGTACTTC. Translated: CASSPGHLYEQYF.

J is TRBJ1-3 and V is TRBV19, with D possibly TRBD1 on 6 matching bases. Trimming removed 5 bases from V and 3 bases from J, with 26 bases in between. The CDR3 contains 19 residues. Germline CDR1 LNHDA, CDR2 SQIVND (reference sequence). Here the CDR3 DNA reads TGTGCCAGTAGTTGGGTTCACAGGGAAGGAGCCGCCCGTGGAAACACCATATATTTT. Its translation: CASSWVHREGAARGNTIYF.

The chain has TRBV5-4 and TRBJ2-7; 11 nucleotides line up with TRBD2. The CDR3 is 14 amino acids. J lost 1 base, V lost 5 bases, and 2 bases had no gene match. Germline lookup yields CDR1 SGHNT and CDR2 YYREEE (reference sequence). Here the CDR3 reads CASSVAGGSYEQYF. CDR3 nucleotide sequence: TGTGCCAGCAGTGTAGCGGGAGGGTCCTACGAGCAGTACTTC.

CDR3 coding DNA: TGTGCCAGCAGCGTAGAAGGACTAGCGGATTCCTACAATGAGCAGTTCTTC. Its translation is CASSVEGLADSYNEQFF. The chain recombines TRBV9 with TRBJ2-1; TRBD2 matches at 10 bases. V lost 0 bases, J lost 1 base, and 4 bases stayed unmatched. CDR3 size: 17 residues. Germline V gene data show CDR1 as SGDLS and CDR2 as YYNGEE.

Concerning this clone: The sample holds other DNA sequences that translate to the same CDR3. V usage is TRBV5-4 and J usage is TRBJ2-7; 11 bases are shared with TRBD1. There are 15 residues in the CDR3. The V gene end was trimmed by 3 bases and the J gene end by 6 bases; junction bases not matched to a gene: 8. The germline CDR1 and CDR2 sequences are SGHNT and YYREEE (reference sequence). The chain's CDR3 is CASSSGTGGIVEQYF. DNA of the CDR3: TGTGCCAGCAGCTCTGGGACAGGGGGAATCGTCGAGCAGTACTTC.

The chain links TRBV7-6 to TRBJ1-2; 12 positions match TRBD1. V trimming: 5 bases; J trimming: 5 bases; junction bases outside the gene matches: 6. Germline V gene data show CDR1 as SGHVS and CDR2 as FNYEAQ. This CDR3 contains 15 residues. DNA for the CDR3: TGTGCCAGCAGCCCGGGGACAGGGGGCGGGTATGGCTACACCTTC. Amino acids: CASSPGTGGGYGYTF.

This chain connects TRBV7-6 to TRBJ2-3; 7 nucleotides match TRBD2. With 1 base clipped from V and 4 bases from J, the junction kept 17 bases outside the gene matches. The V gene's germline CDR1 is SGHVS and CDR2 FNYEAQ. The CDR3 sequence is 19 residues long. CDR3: CASSLGPTLGAGEADTQYF. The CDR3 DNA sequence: TGTGCCAGCAGCTTAGGCCCCACTTTAGGGGCGGGAGAGGCAGATACGCAGTATTTT.

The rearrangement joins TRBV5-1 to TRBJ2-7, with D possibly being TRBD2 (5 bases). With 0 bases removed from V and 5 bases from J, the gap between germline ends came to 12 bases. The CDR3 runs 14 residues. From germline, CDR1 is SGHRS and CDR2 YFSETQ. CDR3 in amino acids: CASSLGTSGDEQYF. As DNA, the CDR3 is TGCGCCAGCAGCTTGGGGACCTCCGGGGACGAGCAGTACTTC.

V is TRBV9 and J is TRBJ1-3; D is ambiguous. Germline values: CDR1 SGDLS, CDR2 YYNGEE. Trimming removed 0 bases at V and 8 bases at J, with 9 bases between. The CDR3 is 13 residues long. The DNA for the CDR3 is TGTGCCAGCAGCGTAGAGTGGACGGACACCATATATTTT. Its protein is CASSVEWTDTIYF.

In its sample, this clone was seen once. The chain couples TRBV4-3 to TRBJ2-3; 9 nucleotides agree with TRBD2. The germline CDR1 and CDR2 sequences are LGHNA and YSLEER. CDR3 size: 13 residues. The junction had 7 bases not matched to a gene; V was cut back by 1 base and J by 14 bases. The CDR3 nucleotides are TGCGCCAGCAGCCAAGGGCGGGGGGGGTCTCGGTATTTT. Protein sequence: CASSQGRGGSRYF.

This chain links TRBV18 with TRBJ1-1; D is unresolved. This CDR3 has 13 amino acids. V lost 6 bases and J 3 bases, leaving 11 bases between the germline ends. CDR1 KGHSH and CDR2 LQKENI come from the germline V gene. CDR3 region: CASSSVRDTEAFF. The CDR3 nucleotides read TGTGCCAGCTCCTCAGTACGGGACACTGAAGCTTTCTTT.

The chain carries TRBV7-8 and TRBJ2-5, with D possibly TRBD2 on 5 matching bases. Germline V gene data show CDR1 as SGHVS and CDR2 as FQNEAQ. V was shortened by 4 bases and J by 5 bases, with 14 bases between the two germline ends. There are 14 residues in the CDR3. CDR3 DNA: TGTGCCAGCAGCTCTAAGGCGGACTGGGAGACCCAGTACTTC. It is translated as CASSSKADWETQYF.

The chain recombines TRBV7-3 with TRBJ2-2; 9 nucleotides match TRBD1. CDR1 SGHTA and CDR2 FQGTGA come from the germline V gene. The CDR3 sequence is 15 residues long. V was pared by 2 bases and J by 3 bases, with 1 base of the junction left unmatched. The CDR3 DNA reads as TGTGCCAGCAGCTTAGGGACAGGGTACACCGGGGAGCTGTTTTTT. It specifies CASSLGTGYTGELFF.

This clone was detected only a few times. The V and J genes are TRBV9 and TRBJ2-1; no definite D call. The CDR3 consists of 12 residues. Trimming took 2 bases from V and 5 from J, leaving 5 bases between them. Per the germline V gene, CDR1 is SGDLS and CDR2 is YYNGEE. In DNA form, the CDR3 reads TGTGCCAGCAGCGTCCAAAACAATGAGCAGTTCTTC. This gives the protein CASSVQNNEQFF.

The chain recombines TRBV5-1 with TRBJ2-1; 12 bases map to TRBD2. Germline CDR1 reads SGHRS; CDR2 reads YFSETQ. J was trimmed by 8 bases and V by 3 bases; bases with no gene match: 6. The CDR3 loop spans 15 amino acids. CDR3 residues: CASSWTSGAVDEQFF. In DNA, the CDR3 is TGCGCCAGCAGCTGGACTAGCGGGGCTGTCGATGAGCAGTTCTTC.

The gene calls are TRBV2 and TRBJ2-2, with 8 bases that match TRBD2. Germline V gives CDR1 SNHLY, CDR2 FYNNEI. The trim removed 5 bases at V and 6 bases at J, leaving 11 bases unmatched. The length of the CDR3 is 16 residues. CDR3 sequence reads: CASSSSGGATPGELFF. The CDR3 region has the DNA TGTGCCAGCAGTTCATCCGGGGGGGCAACACCCGGGGAGCTGTTTTTT.

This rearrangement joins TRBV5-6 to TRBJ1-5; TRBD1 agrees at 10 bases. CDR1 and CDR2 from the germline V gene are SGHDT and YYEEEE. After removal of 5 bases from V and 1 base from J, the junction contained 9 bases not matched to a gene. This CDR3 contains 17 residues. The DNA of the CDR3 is TGTGCCAGCAGTTGGTGGATGGGACAGGGGAGCAATCAGCCCCAGCATTTT. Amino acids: CASSWWMGQGSNQPQHF.

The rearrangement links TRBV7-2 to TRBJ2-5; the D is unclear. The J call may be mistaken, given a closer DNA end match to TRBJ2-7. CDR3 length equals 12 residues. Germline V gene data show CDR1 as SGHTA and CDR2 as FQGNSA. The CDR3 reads CASSFSAYEQYF. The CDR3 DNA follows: TGTGCCAGCAGCTTTTCCGCTTACGAGCAGTACTTC.

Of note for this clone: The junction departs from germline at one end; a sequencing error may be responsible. CDR3 in DNA: TGTGCTAGCAGCTTAACGAGTTCCTACGAGCAGTACTTC. Amino acid sequence: CASSLTSSYEQYF. V and J are TRBV7-7 and TRBJ2-5; D ambiguous. The J call may be wrong; the DNA end is better matched by TRBJ2-7. Germline loops: CDR1 SSHAT, CDR2 FNYEAQ (reference sequence). There are 13 residues in the CDR3.

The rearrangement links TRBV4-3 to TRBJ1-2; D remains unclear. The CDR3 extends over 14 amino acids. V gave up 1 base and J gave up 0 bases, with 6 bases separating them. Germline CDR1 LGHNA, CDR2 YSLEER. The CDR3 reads CASSQGEANYGYTF. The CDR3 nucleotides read TGCGCCAGCAGCCAAGGGGAAGCTAACTATGGCTACACCTTC.

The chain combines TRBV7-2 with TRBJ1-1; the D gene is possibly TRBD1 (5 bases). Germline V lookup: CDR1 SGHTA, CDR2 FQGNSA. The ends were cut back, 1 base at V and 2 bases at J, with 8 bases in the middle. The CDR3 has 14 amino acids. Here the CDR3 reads CASSLVTGNTEAFF. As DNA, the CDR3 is TGTGCCAGCAGCTTAGTAACAGGTAACACTGAAGCTTTCTTT.